This T cell receptor beta chain was documented in a study of T cell responses to AZD1222 COVID-19 vaccine. The method was immunoSEQ multiplex PCR; TCRdb's version includes in-frame clones alone and lacks a portion of them. The profile shows around 100,000 clones, about 90% of them singletons. Per the germline V gene, CDR1 is SGHDN and CDR2 is FVKESK. Trimming took off 0 bases at V and 4 bases at J, with 18 bases between the two ends. The CDR3 consists of 17 residues. This chain uses TRBV14 with TRBJ2-5; D is unclear. This specimen consisted of peripheral blood, obtained 28 days after the second AZD1222 dose. The clonotype originates from an adult who received the AZD1222 COVID-19 vaccine. CDR3 loop: CASSQDYSPMAVETQYF. CDR3 DNA: TGTGCCAGCAGCCAAGATTACTCACCTATGGCCGTAGAGACCCAGTACTTC. Looking up the rest from reference TRBV14 and TRBJ2-5 gives the full variable domain: EAGVTQFPSHSVIEKGQTVTLRCDPISGHDNLYWYRRVMGKEIKFLLHFVKESKQDESGMPNNRFLAERTGGTYSTLKVQPAELEDSGVYFCASSQDYSPMAVETQYFGPGTRLLVL.